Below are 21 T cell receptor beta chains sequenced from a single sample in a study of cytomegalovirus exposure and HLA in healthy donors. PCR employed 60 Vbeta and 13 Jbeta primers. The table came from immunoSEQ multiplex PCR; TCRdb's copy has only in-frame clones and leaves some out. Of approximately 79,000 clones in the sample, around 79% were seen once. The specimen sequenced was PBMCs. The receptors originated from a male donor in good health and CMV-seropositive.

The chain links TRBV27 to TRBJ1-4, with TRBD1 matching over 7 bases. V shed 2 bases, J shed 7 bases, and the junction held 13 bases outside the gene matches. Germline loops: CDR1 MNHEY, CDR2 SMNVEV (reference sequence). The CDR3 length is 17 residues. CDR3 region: CASSLNIPGQRCEKLFF. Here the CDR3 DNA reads TGTGCCAGCAGTTTAAACATCCCGGGACAGAGGTGTGAAAAACTGTTTTTT.

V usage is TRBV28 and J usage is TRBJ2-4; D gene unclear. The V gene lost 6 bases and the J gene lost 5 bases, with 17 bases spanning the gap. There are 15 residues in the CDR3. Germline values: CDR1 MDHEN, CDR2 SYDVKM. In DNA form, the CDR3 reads TGTGCCAGCAGCACTATATCCAGAACGGAAAACATTCAGTACTTC. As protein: CASSTISRTENIQYF. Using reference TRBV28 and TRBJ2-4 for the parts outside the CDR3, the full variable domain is DVKVTQSSRYLVKRTGEKVFLECVQDMDHENMFWYRQDPGLGLRLIYFSYDVKMKEKGDIPEGYSVSREKKERFSLILESASTNQTSMYLCASSTISRTENIQYFGAGTRLSVL.

CDR3 DNA: TGTGCCAGCAGACTTCTTGGGGGGTTCCAAGAGACCCAGTACTTC. It codes for CASRLLGGFQETQYF. V is TRBV28 and J is TRBJ2-5; weak D call: TRBD2 (6 bases). Germline V gives CDR1 MDHEN, CDR2 SYDVKM. Trimming cost V 6 bases and J 1 base, with 15 bases left between them. The CDR3 is made up of 15 amino acids. The complete variable domain, with remaining parts taken from reference TRBV28 and TRBJ2-5, reads DVKVTQSSRYLVKRTGEKVFLECVQDMDHENMFWYRQDPGLGLRLIYFSYDVKMKEKGDIPEGYSVSREKKERFSLILESASTNQTSMYLCASRLLGGFQETQYFGPGTRLLVL.

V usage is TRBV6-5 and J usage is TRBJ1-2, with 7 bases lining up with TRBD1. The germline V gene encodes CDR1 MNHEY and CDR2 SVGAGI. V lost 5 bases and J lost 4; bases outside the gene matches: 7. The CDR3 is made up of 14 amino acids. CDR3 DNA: TGTGCCAGCAGTCACAGGGGATGGAGCTATGGCTACACCTTC. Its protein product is CASSHRGWSYGYTF.

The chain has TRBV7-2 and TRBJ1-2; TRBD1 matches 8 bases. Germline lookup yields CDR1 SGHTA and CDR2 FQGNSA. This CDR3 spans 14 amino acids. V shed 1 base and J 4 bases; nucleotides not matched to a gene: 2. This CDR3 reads CASSLGTGTYGYTF. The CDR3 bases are TGTGCCAGCAGCTTAGGGACAGGGACCTATGGCTACACCTTC.

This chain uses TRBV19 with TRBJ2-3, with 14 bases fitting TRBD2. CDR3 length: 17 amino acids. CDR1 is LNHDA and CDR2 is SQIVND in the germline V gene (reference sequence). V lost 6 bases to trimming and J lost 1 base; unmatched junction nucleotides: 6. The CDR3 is CASSRLAGGRRTDTQYF. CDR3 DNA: TGTGCCAGTAGCCGACTAGCGGGGGGGCGGCGCACAGATACGCAGTATTTT.

The CDR3 sequence is CASSPTGGYEKLFF. CDR3 DNA: TGTGCCAGCTCACCAACAGGGGGCTATGAAAAACTGTTTTTT. The chain recombines TRBV18 with TRBJ1-4, with TRBD1 matching 9 bases. The germline V gene has CDR1 KGHSH and CDR2 LQKENI. The V gene end was trimmed by 2 bases and the J gene end by 6 bases; junction bases not matched to a gene: 1. CDR3 length: 14 amino acids.

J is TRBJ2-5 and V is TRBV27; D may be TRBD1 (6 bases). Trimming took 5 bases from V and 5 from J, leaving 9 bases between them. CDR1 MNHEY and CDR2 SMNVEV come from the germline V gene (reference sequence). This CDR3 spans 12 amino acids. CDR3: CASSGGAETQYF. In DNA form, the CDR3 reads TGTGCCAGCAGTGGGGGCGCGGAGACCCAGTACTTC.

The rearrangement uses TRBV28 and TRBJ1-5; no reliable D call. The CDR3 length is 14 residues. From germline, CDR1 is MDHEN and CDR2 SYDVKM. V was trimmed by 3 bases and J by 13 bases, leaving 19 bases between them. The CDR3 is CASSLAHITDPQHF. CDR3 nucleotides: TGTGCCAGCAGTTTGGCCCATATAACAGATCCTCAGCATTTT.

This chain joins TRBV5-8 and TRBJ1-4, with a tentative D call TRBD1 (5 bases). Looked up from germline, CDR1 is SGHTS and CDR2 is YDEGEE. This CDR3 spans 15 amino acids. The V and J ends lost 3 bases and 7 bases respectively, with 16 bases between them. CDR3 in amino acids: CASSSAGRRIEKLFF. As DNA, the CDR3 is TGTGCCAGCAGCTCGGCGGGACGGAGGATTGAAAAACTGTTTTTT.

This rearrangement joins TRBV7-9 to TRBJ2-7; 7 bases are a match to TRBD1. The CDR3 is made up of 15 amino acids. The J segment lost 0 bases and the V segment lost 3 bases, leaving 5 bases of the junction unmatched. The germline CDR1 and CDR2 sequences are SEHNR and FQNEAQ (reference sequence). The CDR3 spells CASSFRDSFSYEQYF. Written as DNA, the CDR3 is TGTGCCAGCAGCTTCCGGGACAGCTTCTCCTACGAGCAGTACTTC.

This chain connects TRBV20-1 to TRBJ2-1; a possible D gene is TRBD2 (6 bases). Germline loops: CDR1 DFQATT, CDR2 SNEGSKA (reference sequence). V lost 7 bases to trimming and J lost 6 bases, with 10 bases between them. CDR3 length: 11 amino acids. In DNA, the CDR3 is TGCAGTGTCCGGCGGGGCAATGAGCAGTTCTTC. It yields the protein CSVRRGNEQFF.

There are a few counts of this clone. The CDR3 loop is CASSSWSGVSPLHF. CDR3 DNA: TGTGCCAGCAGCTCATGGTCAGGGGTTTCACCCCTCCACTTT. V is TRBV5-4 and J is TRBJ1-6; the D gene is possibly TRBD1 (6 bases). The CDR3 extends over 14 amino acids. Germline values: CDR1 SGHNT, CDR2 YYREEE (reference sequence). V lost 3 bases and J 9 bases, leaving 13 bases between the germline ends.

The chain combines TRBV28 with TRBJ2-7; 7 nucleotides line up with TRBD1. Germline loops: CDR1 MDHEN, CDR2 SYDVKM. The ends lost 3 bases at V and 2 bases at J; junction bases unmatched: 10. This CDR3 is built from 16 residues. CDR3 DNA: TGTGCCAGCAGTTTCCGGCTGAGGGGGCGCCCCTACGAGCAGTACTTC. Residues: CASSFRLRGRPYEQYF.

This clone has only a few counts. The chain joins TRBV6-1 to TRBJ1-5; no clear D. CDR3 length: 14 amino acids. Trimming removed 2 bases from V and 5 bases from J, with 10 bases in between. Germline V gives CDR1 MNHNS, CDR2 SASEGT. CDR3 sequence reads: CASSESGSDQPQHF. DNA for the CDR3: TGTGCCAGCAGTGAATCCGGGAGTGATCAGCCCCAGCATTTT.

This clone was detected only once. The CDR3 here is CASSTTGTGAYSNQPQHF. In DNA form, the CDR3 reads TGTGCCAGCAGCACAACCGGGACAGGGGCGTATAGCAATCAGCCCCAGCATTTT. V is TRBV21-1 and J is TRBJ1-5; TRBD1 is the table's D call and was not checked against the DNA. TRBV21-1 is annotated as a pseudogene. This CDR3 spans 18 amino acids.

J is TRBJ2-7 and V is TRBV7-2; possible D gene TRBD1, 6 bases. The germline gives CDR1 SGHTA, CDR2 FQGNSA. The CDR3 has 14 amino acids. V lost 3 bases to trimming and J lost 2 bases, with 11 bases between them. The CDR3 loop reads CASSLRTVAYEQYF. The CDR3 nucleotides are TGTGCCAGCAGCTTGAGGACAGTAGCCTACGAGCAGTACTTC. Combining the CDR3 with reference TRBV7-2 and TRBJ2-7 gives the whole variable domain GAGVSQSPSNKVTEKGKDVELRCDPISGHTALYWYRQSLGQGLEFLIYFQGNSAPDKSGLPSDRFSAERTGGSVSTLTIQRTQQEDSAVYLCASSLRTVAYEQYFGPGTRLTVT.

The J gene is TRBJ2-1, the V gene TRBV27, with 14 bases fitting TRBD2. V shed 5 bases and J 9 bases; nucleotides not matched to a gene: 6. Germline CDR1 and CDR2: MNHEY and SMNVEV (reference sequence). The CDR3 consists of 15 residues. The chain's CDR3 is CASSRWTSGRSEQFF. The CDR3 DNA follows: TGTGCCAGCAGTCGCTGGACTAGCGGGAGGAGTGAGCAGTTCTTC.

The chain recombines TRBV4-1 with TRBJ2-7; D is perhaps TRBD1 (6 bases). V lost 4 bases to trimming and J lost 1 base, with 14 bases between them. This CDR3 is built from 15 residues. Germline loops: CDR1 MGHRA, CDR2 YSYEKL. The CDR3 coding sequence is TGCGCCAGCAGCCGGGGGCAGGGGAATTCCTACGAGCAGTACTTC. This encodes CASSRGQGNSYEQYF.

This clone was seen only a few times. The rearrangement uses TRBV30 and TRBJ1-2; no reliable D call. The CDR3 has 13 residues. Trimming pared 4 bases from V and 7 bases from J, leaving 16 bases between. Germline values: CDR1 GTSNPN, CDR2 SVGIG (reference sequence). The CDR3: CAWNRIGGRGYTF. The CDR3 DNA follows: TGTGCCTGGAACCGAATAGGAGGACGTGGCTACACCTTC.

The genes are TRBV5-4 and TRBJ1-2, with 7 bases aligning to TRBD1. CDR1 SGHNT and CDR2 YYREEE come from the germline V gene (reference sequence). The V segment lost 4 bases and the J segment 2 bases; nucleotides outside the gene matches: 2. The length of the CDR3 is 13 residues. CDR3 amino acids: CASSPGQNYGYTF. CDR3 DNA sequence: TGTGCCAGCAGCCCGGGACAGAACTATGGCTACACCTTC. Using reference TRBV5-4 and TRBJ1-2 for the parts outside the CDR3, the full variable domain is ETGVTQSPTHLIKTRGQQVTLRCSSQSGHNTVSWYQQALGQGPQFIFQYYREEENGRGNFPPRFSGLQFPNYSSELNVNALELDDSALYLCASSPGQNYGYTFGSGTRLTVV.